This TCR beta chain was obtained from a study of vaccination and CD4 T cells after COVID-19. Overall study context: Cells were stimulated with overlapping spike peptide pools from SARS-CoV-2, HCoV-NL63, HCoV-OC43 and HCoV-229E.

This clonotype was counted between two and nine times. What it recognizes is unknown. Cultured CD4+ T cell DNA underwent sequencing with the Oncomine TCR Beta short-read assay. The genomic DNA was obtained from cultured CD4+ T cells by extraction with the QIAamp micro DNA kit. TCRdb fed the PCR reads into MiXCR, producing one record per CDR3 protein. This sample has approximately 8,400 distinct CDR3 sequences, with around two thirds found just once. Treatment here: roughly ten-day PBMC culture with coronavirus spike peptide pools or control peptides (ViraFEST assay). This CDR3 has 17 residues. The V end was cut by 1 base, the J end by 8 bases, with 23 bases between. Germline assignment: CDR1 SGHTA and CDR2 FQGNSA.

The receptor comes from a human donor who had recovered from COVID-19. This chain links TRBV7-2 with TRBJ1-2; TRBD1 is a possible D gene (5 bases). Sequencing was done on a sample of CD4+ T cells from blood, cultured in vitro. Written as DNA, the CDR3 is TGTGCCAGCAGCTTAGGACCGGGGACCTCCCAGGAGCGGGGCTACACCTTC. Translation gives CASSLGPGTSQERGYTF.